The present entry profiles one TCR beta chain with its context. The target antigen is unknown. cDNA serving as the sequencing template came from extracted, reverse transcribed RNA. Method: immunoSEQ multiplex PCR; TCRdb's copy keeps in-frame clones and lacks some. The data hold approximately 180,000 clones, with around 64% observed a single time. This sample's treatment: oral pan-JAK inhibitor, 5-10 mg twice daily. The sample originates from a study of CD8+ T cells in alopecia areata. Study as a whole: Dosing spanned 6 to 18 months on tofacitinib, then 6 months off drug. The study, taken as a whole, reports: Scalp samples also yield sequences of resident alphabeta T cells from normal skin.

CDR3 length: 13 residues. Germline-derived CDR1 and CDR2 are SQVTM and ANQGSEA. Trimming cost V 3 bases and J 8 bases, with 15 bases left between them. V usage is TRBV29-1 and J usage is TRBJ2-3; D perhaps matches TRBD1 (6 bases). This TCR came from a human donor with alopecia areata. The material was CD4+ T cells sorted from blood, obtained at week 49, from a patient treated with tofacitinib. CDR3 coding DNA: TGCAGCGTTGAGAGCAGGGGACCGGGTACGCAGTATTTT. Its translation is CSVESRGPGTQYF.